This passage covers 18 T cell receptor beta chains from one sample sequenced in a study of shared clonotypes between healthy human individuals. Naive CD8 cells lacked CD45RO and underwent positive selection for CCR7, leaving out terminally differentiated effector memory CD45RA+ cells. Method: immunoSEQ multiplex PCR; TCRdb's copy keeps in-frame clones and lacks some. The data show about 2 million clones, with approximately 94% seen just once and 0.9% to 1.5% held by the top ten. Sequencing input: naive CD8+ T cells sorted from blood. These receptors came from a man between 18 and 35 years old in good health.

V usage is TRBV28 and J usage is TRBJ2-1; 8 bases line up with TRBD1. After removal of 4 bases from V and 2 bases from J, the junction contained 4 bases not matched to a gene. The CDR3 contains 15 residues. Germline loops: CDR1 MDHEN, CDR2 SYDVKM. CDR3 amino acids: CASSWTGNPYNEQFF. The CDR3 region has the DNA TGTGCCAGCAGTTGGACAGGGAACCCCTACAATGAGCAGTTCTTC.

The rearrangement joins TRBV7-9 to TRBJ2-7; TRBD1 aligns across 7 bases. This CDR3 is built from 15 residues. Germline CDR1 is SEHNR and CDR2 is FQNEAQ (reference sequence). V was clipped by 5 bases and J by 4 bases; unmatched bases: 11. The CDR3 nucleotides read TGTGCCAGCAGCCCCAGGACAGGACTTATGTACGAGCAGTACTTC. Its translation: CASSPRTGLMYEQYF.

This clone was seen only once. This CDR3 is CASSFLAEQETQYF. The DNA for the CDR3 is TGTGCCAGCAGCTTTCTAGCGGAGCAAGAGACCCAGTACTTC. The rearrangement joins TRBV7-9 to TRBJ2-5; 7 bases match TRBD2. The germline CDR1 and CDR2 sequences are SEHNR and FQNEAQ (reference sequence). Trimming took 3 bases from V and 2 from J; bases not matched to a gene: 3. The CDR3 consists of 14 residues.

The chain combines TRBV28 with TRBJ2-1; TRBD1 matches 9 bases. The CDR3 spans 15 residues. Trimming cost V 6 bases and J 10 bases; bases outside gene matches: 13. Germline CDR1 is MDHEN and CDR2 is SYDVKM. CDR3 protein: CASSDPQGASVEQFF. DNA for the CDR3: TGTGCCAGCAGCGACCCACAGGGGGCTTCGGTAGAGCAGTTCTTC.

In the case of this clone: A read error is possible here, since a much larger clone lies one base away. Other nucleotide sequences from this sample produce the same CDR3. CDR3: CASTDSYEQYF. The CDR3 coding sequence is TGTGCCAGCACTGACTCCTACGAGCAGTACTTC. The chain couples TRBV27 to TRBJ2-7; no reliable D call. Germline V gene sequence: CDR1 MNHEY, CDR2 SMNVEV (reference sequence). The CDR3 loop spans 11 amino acids. The V end lost 7 bases, the J end lost 0 bases, and 4 bases lay between the germline ends.

The chain combines TRBV4-1 with TRBJ1-1; D is undetermined. V lost 4 bases and J 1 base, leaving 13 bases between the germline ends. From germline, CDR1 is MGHRA and CDR2 YSYEKL. The CDR3 has 15 amino acids. In nucleotides, the CDR3 is TGCGCCAGCAGCCCTCTTCGGGAGGGGAACACTGAAGCTTTCTTT. This gives the protein CASSPLREGNTEAFF.

This clone was observed once. This chain links TRBV5-1 with TRBJ1-2; D is unclear. V lost 4 bases and J lost 8, with 21 bases in between. CDR1 SGHRS and CDR2 YFSETQ come from the germline V gene. The CDR3 sequence is 15 residues long. In nucleotides, the CDR3 is TGCGCCAGCAGCCTGAGACCGCAAGGCCCGGAAGGCTACACCTTC. Amino acids: CASSLRPQGPEGYTF.

This rearrangement joins TRBV10-3 to TRBJ2-1, with D possibly TRBD1 on 6 matching bases. CDR3 length: 15 residues. Germline CDR1 and CDR2: ENHRY and SYGVKD. Trimming pared 0 bases from V and 4 bases from J, leaving 10 bases between. CDR3 in amino acids: CAISESRQVYNEQFF. CDR3 DNA sequence: TGTGCCATCAGTGAGTCGAGACAGGTATACAATGAGCAGTTCTTC.

The chain links TRBV9 to TRBJ1-2, with D possibly TRBD1 on 5 matching bases. Per germline, CDR1 SGDLS and CDR2 YYNGEE. The length of the CDR3 is 15 residues. With 4 bases removed from V and 1 base from J, the gap between germline ends came to 14 bases. As DNA, the CDR3 is TGTGCCAGCAGCCTGGCAGACAGCCATAACTATGGCTACACCTTC. Translated: CASSLADSHNYGYTF. The whole variable domain, remainder taken from reference TRBV9 and TRBJ1-2, is DSGVTQTPKHLITATGQRVTLRCSPRSGDLSVYWYQQSLDQGLQFLIQYYNGEERAKGNILERFSAQQFPDLHSELNLSSLELGDSALYFCASSLADSHNYGYTFGSGTRLTVV.

The chain recombines TRBV11-2 with TRBJ2-3; TRBD2 aligns across 11 bases. Germline-derived CDR1 and CDR2 are SGHAT and FQNNGV. V shed 5 bases and J 5 bases; nucleotides not matched to a gene: 6. The CDR3 loop spans 15 amino acids. CDR3 sequence reads: CASSPGTSGRDTQYF. DNA for the CDR3: TGTGCCAGCAGCCCGGGGACTAGCGGACGAGATACGCAGTATTTT.

The V and J genes are TRBV27 and TRBJ1-1; D is unclear. The CDR3 is made up of 16 amino acids. Between the trimmed V and J ends, which lost 6 bases and 0 bases, there was a span of 17 bases. The germline CDR1 and CDR2 sequences are MNHEY and SMNVEV (reference sequence). This CDR3 is CASSTRIGLMNTEAFF. DNA of the CDR3: TGTGCCAGCAGCACCCGGATAGGGCTCATGAACACTGAAGCTTTCTTT.

The V gene is TRBV10-3, the J gene TRBJ2-7; possibly TRBD1 or TRBD2 for D (5 bases each). The germline gives CDR1 ENHRY, CDR2 SYGVKD. With 6 bases removed from V and 2 bases from J, the gap between germline ends came to 11 bases. The CDR3 is 13 amino acids. Here the CDR3 DNA reads TGTGCCATCAGCGACGGGACGACCTACGAGCAGTACTTC. Translating gives CAISDGTTYEQYF.

The chain employs TRBV9 and TRBJ2-7, with D possibly called TRBD1 or TRBD2 (6 bases each). With 2 bases removed from V and 7 bases from J, the gap between germline ends came to 16 bases. The CDR3 has 14 amino acids. Germline V gives CDR1 SGDLS, CDR2 YYNGEE. The CDR3 DNA reads TGTGCCAGCAGCGTCGGAGTCAGGGGAGGTGAGCAGTACTTC. This sequence encodes CASSVGVRGGEQYF.

The chain employs TRBV6-1 and TRBJ1-1; 8 bases align to TRBD1. From germline, CDR1 is MNHNS and CDR2 SASEGT. Unmatched junction bases numbered 8, after V lost 5 bases and J lost 6 bases. CDR3 size: 14 residues. This CDR3 reads CASSNTGTGAEAFF. The CDR3 DNA is TGTGCCAGCAGTAACACCGGGACAGGAGCTGAAGCTTTCTTT.

The V gene is TRBV7-9, the J gene TRBJ1-2, with D perhaps TRBD1 (6 bases). The V gene lost 4 bases and the J gene lost 3 bases, with 12 bases spanning the gap. The germline CDR1 and CDR2 sequences are SEHNR and FQNEAQ (reference sequence). This CDR3 has 14 amino acids. The CDR3 reads CASSSRGADYGYTF. CDR3 in DNA: TGTGCCAGCAGCTCCAGGGGCGCGGACTATGGCTACACCTTC. The entire variable domain, with the rest obtained from reference TRBV7-9 and TRBJ1-2, is as follows: DTGVSQNPRHKITKRGQNVTFRCDPISEHNRLYWYRQTLGQGPEFLTYFQNEAQLEKSRLLSDRFSAERPKGSFSTLEIQRTEQGDSAMYLCASSSRGADYGYTFGSGTRLTVV.

The chain is built from TRBV7-2 and TRBJ2-7, with 10 bases lining up with TRBD2. J gave up 1 base and V 5 bases, and 8 bases lay outside the gene matches. Germline V CDR1 and CDR2: SGHTA, FQGNSA. There are 16 residues in the CDR3. For the CDR3, the DNA is TGTGCCAGCAGCCCTCTAGCGGGAGTCAATTCCTACGAGCAGTACTTC. It encodes CASSPLAGVNSYEQYF.

The chain combines TRBV27 with TRBJ2-7, with 8 bases matching TRBD1. The germline gives CDR1 MNHEY, CDR2 SMNVEV (reference sequence). V lost 6 bases and J lost 2; bases outside the gene matches: 6. The CDR3 has 14 amino acids. The CDR3 DNA follows: TGTGCCAGCAGCGGACAGGGTGGCCCCTACGAGCAGTACTTC. This encodes CASSGQGGPYEQYF.

Only one count was recorded for this clone. Additional DNA sequences in this sample encode the identical CDR3. The chain joins TRBV27 to TRBJ2-7; a possible D gene is TRBD1 (5 bases). The V gene's germline CDR1 is MNHEY and CDR2 SMNVEV (reference sequence). With 6 bases removed from V and 0 bases from J, the gap between germline ends came to 6 bases. The CDR3 runs to 12 residues. The CDR3 loop is CASRTGSYEQYF. The CDR3 nucleotides read TGTGCCAGCAGAACAGGCTCCTACGAGCAGTACTTC.